Shown below are 10 T cell receptor beta chains from a single sample sequenced in a study of blood T cell repertoires in COVID-19. Data came from immunoSEQ multiplex PCR; TCRdb stores just in-frame clones and leaves some out. This sample carries about 300,000 clones, just under 90% of them seen once, and the ten largest clones take 1.5% to 2%. Sequencing input: peripheral blood. The source of these receptors is a young woman with COVID-19, enrolled during active disease.

J is TRBJ1-2 and V is TRBV7-2; tentatively, D is TRBD1 (6 bases). Trimming shortened V by 5 bases and J by 7 bases, and 14 bases separated the two germline ends. Germline V gene lookup returns CDR1 SGHTA and CDR2 FQGNSA. The CDR3 is 13 residues long. The CDR3 loop is CASSVRGAIGYTF. DNA for the CDR3: TGTGCCAGCAGCGTACGGGGGGCCATTGGCTACACCTTC.

This clone appeared a single time. V usage is TRBV7-8 and J usage is TRBJ1-5, with 8 nucleotides matching TRBD1. The CDR3 sequence is 17 residues long. V shed 0 bases, J shed 4 bases, and the junction held 8 bases outside the gene matches. Germline CDR1 SGHVS, CDR2 FQNEAQ. CDR3 in DNA: TGTGCCAGCAGCTTAGCGCGGACAGGGAGAGGGAATCAGCCCCAGCATTTT. Translated: CASSLARTGRGNQPQHF.

This chain uses TRBV5-1 with TRBJ2-7; 7 bases are a match to TRBD1. CDR1 SGHRS and CDR2 YFSETQ come from the germline V gene. Germline trimming cut 0 bases from V and 3 bases from J; bases unmatched to any gene: 9. The CDR3 sequence is 16 residues long. CDR3 coding DNA: TGCGCCAGCAGCTTGGAACCCGGGACAGATGGCTACGAGCAGTACTTC. It yields the protein CASSLEPGTDGYEQYF. Based on the CDR3 plus reference TRBV5-1 and TRBJ2-7, the full variable domain is KAGVTQTPRYLIKTRGQQVTLSCSPISGHRSVSWYQQTPGQGLQFLFEYFSETQRNKGNFPGRFSGRQFSNSRSEMNVSTLELGDSALYLCASSLEPGTDGYEQYFGPGTRLTVT.

This chain connects TRBV30 to TRBJ2-3, with D hard to call. CDR1 and CDR2 from the germline V gene are GTSNPN and SVGIG (reference sequence). Trimming cost V 4 bases and J 6 bases, with 5 bases left between them. This CDR3 has 10 residues. The CDR3, as DNA: TGTGCCTGGAAACGGGATACGCAGTATTTT. Translating it yields CAWKRDTQYF. Filled out from reference TRBV30 and TRBJ2-3, the complete variable domain reads SQTIHQWPATLVQPVGSPLSLECTVEGTSNPNLYWYRQAAGRGLQLLFYSVGIGQISSEVPQNLSASRPQDRQFILSSKKLLLSDSGFYLCAWKRDTQYFGPGTRLTVL.

V and J are TRBV2 and TRBJ1-2, with TRBD1 as a possible D gene (6 bases). The V gene lost 5 bases and the J gene lost 2 bases, with 12 bases spanning the gap. The CDR3 is 14 residues long. CDR1 SNHLY and CDR2 FYNNEI come from the germline V gene. The CDR3 DNA follows: TGTGCCAGCAGTAGGACAGACCCGAACTATGGCTACACCTTC. Translation gives CASSRTDPNYGYTF.

The chain joins TRBV29-1 to TRBJ1-5; D might be TRBD1 (5 bases). V lost 7 bases and J lost 9, with 19 bases in between. In germline, CDR1 is SQVTM, CDR2 ANQGSEA. The CDR3 is made up of 13 amino acids. CDR3 DNA sequence: TGCAGCGCTTTGGGGCAGCTCCTGACGCCCCAGCATTTT. Translated, it gives CSALGQLLTPQHF.

The rearrangement uses TRBV2 and TRBJ2-1; 7 bases align to TRBD1. The CDR3 has 14 residues. Trimming cost V 8 bases and J 5 bases; bases outside gene matches: 9. The V gene's germline CDR1 is SNHLY and CDR2 FYNNEI. The CDR3 loop reads CASADRILNNEQFF. The DNA of the CDR3 is TGTGCCAGCGCGGACAGGATCTTAAACAATGAGCAGTTCTTC.

The rearrangement uses TRBV6-5 and TRBJ2-3; 9 nucleotides line up with TRBD1. This CDR3 is 16 amino acids long. Looked up from germline, CDR1 is MNHEY and CDR2 is SVGAGI. V lost 2 bases to trimming and J lost 4 bases; unmatched junction nucleotides: 7. CDR3 in DNA: TGTGCCAGCAGTTACCGATCCGGGACAGGGCCAGATACGCAGTATTTT. It codes for CASSYRSGTGPDTQYF.

The J gene is TRBJ2-5, the V gene TRBV5-1; a possible D gene is TRBD2 (6 bases). This CDR3 region has 14 residues. Germline V lookup: CDR1 SGHRS, CDR2 YFSETQ. V was shortened by 3 bases and J by 3 bases, with 12 bases between the two germline ends. This CDR3 is CASSWDSPEETQYF. CDR3 bases: TGCGCCAGCAGCTGGGACTCCCCAGAAGAGACCCAGTACTTC. The full variable domain, rest sourced from reference TRBV5-1 and TRBJ2-5, is KAGVTQTPRYLIKTRGQQVTLSCSPISGHRSVSWYQQTPGQGLQFLFEYFSETQRNKGNFPGRFSGRQFSNSRSEMNVSTLELGDSALYLCASSWDSPEETQYFGPGTRLLVL.

CDR3 protein: CASSPGEQAEAFF. CDR3 bases: TGTGCCAGCAGTCCTGGGGAACAGGCGGAAGCTTTCTTT. This chain links TRBV6-5 with TRBJ1-1, with D perhaps matching TRBD1 (5 bases). CDR1 is MNHEY and CDR2 is SVGAGI in the germline V gene. The germline V and J ends were trimmed by 5 bases and 8 bases, with 15 bases remaining between them. The CDR3 loop spans 13 amino acids.